The clone carrying this T cell receptor beta chain was recorded a few times. Its specificity is not known. This entry belongs to a study of T-cell memory formation after mild COVID-19. Study-level background: TCR clusters showed largely donor specificity. Whole-study findings and limits: Contracting clones from day 15 to 85 showed balanced CD4/CD8; later expanders favored CD4+. The CD4+ clones that contracted clustered mainly within CM and EM, and the CD8+ clones concentrated in EMRA.

Trimming took 11 bases from V and 4 from J, leaving 20 bases between them. There are 14 residues in the CDR3. In TCRdb, the 5' RACE reads were re-called with MiXCR into one record per CDR3 protein. The sample holds just over 200,000 distinct CDR3 sequences, approximately 10% seen once. The sample was PBMCs or a T cell subset sorted from them (not recorded which). V usage is TRBV12-3 or TRBV12-4 and J usage is TRBJ2-5; tentatively, D is TRBD1 or TRBD2 (6 bases each). The clonotype originates from a young man who had mild COVID-19 (a few samples of this study predate the infection). Cell type and time point are not known. DNA of the CDR3: TGTGCCTCCCAACGGGGGCCGACAGGAGAGACCCAGTACTTC. Translating it yields CASQRGPTGETQYF.